Listed below are T cell receptor beta chains from one sample, sequenced in a study of T-cell memory formation after mild COVID-19. TCRdb reanalysed the 5' RACE reads using MiXCR and keeps one entry per CDR3 protein. This sample has 280,000 or so distinct CDR3 sequences, with roughly 8% found just once. The specimen sequenced was PBMCs or a T cell subset sorted from them (not recorded which). These receptors originate from a young man who had mild COVID-19 (a few samples of this study predate the infection). Cell type and time point are not known. Each CDR3 is given with its conserved first and last residue. The D gene is left open where the match is weak. Where a row states a size, it is once, few, many or the class of an expanded clone; other rows omit it.

abundance	d_gene	v_gene	j_gene	CDR3aa	CDR3nt
few	NA	TRBV4-1	TRBJ1-5	CASSPTRDYQPQHF	TGCGCCAGCAGCCCTACACGGGACTATCAGCCCCAGCATTTT
few	NA	TRBV12-3/TRBV12-4	TRBJ2-3	CASSPGGGITDTQYF	TGTGCCAGCAGTCCCGGTGGAGGGATCACAGATACGCAGTATTTT
NA	NA	TRBV6-5	TRBJ1-2	CASSYLPRVRGYTF	TGTGCCAGCAGTTACTTACCCAGGGTGCGGGGCTACACCTTC
NA	NA	TRBV7-3	TRBJ2-3	CASSLTAGAGDTQYF	TGTGCCAGCAGCTTAACCGCGGGGGCCGGGGATACGCAGTATTTT
few	NA	TRBV15	TRBJ1-5	CATSRDPDRSNQPQHF	TGTGCCACCAGCAGAGACCCGGACAGAAGCAATCAGCCCCAGCATTTT
few	NA	TRBV19	TRBJ1-1	CASSIYGDTEAFF	TGTGCCAGTAGTATTTACGGGGACACTGAAGCTTTCTTT
few	NA	TRBV9	TRBJ1-1	CASSVVGTMNTEAFF	TGTGCCAGCAGCGTAGTTGGCACTATGAACACTGAAGCTTTCTTT
few	NA	TRBV7-2	TRBJ1-1	CASSRRVGDTEAFF	TGTGCCAGCAGCCGCAGGGTGGGGGACACTGAAGCTTTCTTT
few	NA	TRBV27	TRBJ2-1	CASSSLGGSEQFF	TGTGCCAGCAGTTCCCTTGGGGGCAGTGAGCAGTTCTTC
few	TRBD1	TRBV20-1	TRBJ1-5	CSGQDRAYQPQHF	TGCAGTGGCCAAGACAGGGCGTATCAGCCCCAGCATTTT
NA	NA	TRBV20-1	TRBJ1-5	CSATTGEPNQPQHF	TGCAGTGCCACAACAGGAGAACCTAATCAGCCCCAGCATTTT
few	NA	TRBV12-3/TRBV12-4	TRBJ2-3	CASAKGGTDTQYF	TGTGCCAGCGCTAAGGGGGGCACAGATACGCAGTATTTT
few	TRBD2	TRBV4-1	TRBJ2-3	CASSQLWTSGGDTQYF	TGCGCCAGCAGCCAACTCTGGACTAGCGGGGGGGATACGCAGTATTTT
few	TRBD2	TRBV7-9	TRBJ2-5	CASSNFRGGRQETQYF	TGTGCCAGCAGCAACTTTCGGGGGGGCCGCCAAGAGACCCAGTACTTC
few	NA	TRBV2	TRBJ1-1	CASDQELNTEAFF	TGTGCCAGCGATCAGGAGCTGAACACTGAAGCTTTCTTT
NA	NA	TRBV12-3/TRBV12-4	TRBJ2-5	CASSLGRGGETQYF	TGTGCCAGCAGTTTGGGCAGGGGCGGAGAGACCCAGTACTTC
NA	TRBD2	TRBV6-4	TRBJ2-5	CASSSQAGPMKTQYF	TGTGCCAGCAGTTCCCAAGCGGGGCCCATGAAGACCCAGTACTTC
few	TRBD1	TRBV2	TRBJ2-7	CASSGDRGYEQYF	TGTGCCAGCAGTGGCGACAGGGGTTACGAGCAGTACTTC
NA	NA	TRBV6-5	TRBJ2-3	CASSYSQSSSTDTQYF	TGTGCCAGCAGTTACTCTCAGTCCTCTAGCACAGATACGCAGTATTTT
many	NA	TRBV7-2	TRBJ1-1	CASSSDWEGTTEAFF	TGTGCCAGCAGCTCGGATTGGGAGGGTACCACTGAAGCTTTCTTT
few	NA	TRBV5-1	TRBJ2-2	CASSVNTGPPGELFF	TGCGCCAGCAGCGTAAATACAGGGCCCCCCGGGGAGCTGTTTTTT
NA	NA	TRBV30	TRBJ2-7	CAWAQGPYEQYF	TGTGCCTGGGCCCAGGGACCCTACGAGCAGTACTTC
many	NA	TRBV19	TRBJ1-1	CASSQGRVTEAFF	TGTGCCAGTAGTCAGGGGCGGGTTACTGAAGCTTTCTTT
many	NA	TRBV6-6	TRBJ2-6	CASSYSWEAGANVLTF	TGTGCCAGCAGTTACTCGTGGGAAGCTGGGGCCAACGTCCTGACTTTC
NA	NA	TRBV4-2	TRBJ2-7	CASSQETLYEQYF	TGTGCCAGCAGCCAAGAGACCCTCTACGAGCAGTACTTC
many	NA	TRBV12-3/TRBV12-4	TRBJ2-2	CASTPSRRAGELFF	TGTGCCAGCACCCCGAGCAGGAGGGCCGGGGAGCTGTTTTTT
NA	NA	TRBV6-5	TRBJ1-5	CASSYSERQPQHF	TGTGCCAGCAGTTACTCCGAACGCCAGCCCCAGCATTTT
NA	TRBD2	TRBV12-3/TRBV12-4	TRBJ2-3	CASSPGPGKAGARTDTQYF	TGTGCCAGCAGCCCAGGGCCGGGAAAAGCGGGGGCCCGCACAGATACGCAGTATTTT
few	NA	TRBV7-3	TRBJ2-3	CASSLTESDTQYF	TGTGCCAGCAGCTTAACAGAATCAGATACGCAGTATTTT
NA	NA	TRBV7-6	TRBJ1-2	CASSPLAAYGYTF	TGTGCCAGCAGCCCCCTTGCAGCCTATGGCTACACCTTC
few	TRBD1	TRBV6-1	TRBJ1-5	CASRSGTADWQPQHF	TGTGCCAGCAGGAGCGGGACAGCAGACTGGCAGCCCCAGCATTTT
many	TRBD1	TRBV7-9	TRBJ2-7	CASSPLTGRSYEQYF	TGTGCCAGCAGCCCCCTGACAGGGCGCTCCTACGAGCAGTACTTC
NA	NA	TRBV28	TRBJ2-5	CASSFGGTETQYF	TGTGCCAGCAGTTTTGGGGGAACGGAGACCCAGTACTTC
many	NA	TRBV4-1	TRBJ2-3	CASSQTWVGTDTQYF	TGCGCCAGCAGCCAAACGTGGGTGGGGACAGATACGCAGTATTTT
NA	NA	TRBV29-1	TRBJ2-7	CSVRGSYEQYF	TGCAGCGTACGGGGGTCCTACGAGCAGTACTTC
many	TRBD2	TRBV3-1	TRBJ2-5	CASSETSGVIGTQYF	TGTGCCAGCAGCGAGACTAGCGGGGTTATCGGGACCCAGTACTTC
NA	NA	TRBV7-2	TRBJ1-2	CASSRTRGDNYGYTF	TGTGCCAGCAGTAGGACCAGGGGAGATAACTATGGCTACACCTTC
few	NA	TRBV6-1	TRBJ1-5	CASSGMSTSNQPQHF	TGTGCCAGCAGTGGGATGTCCACTAGCAATCAGCCCCAGCATTTT
few	NA	TRBV5-1	TRBJ2-3	CASSTNRAKSTDTQYF	TGCGCCAGCAGCACAAATAGGGCGAAAAGCACAGATACGCAGTATTTT
few	NA	TRBV6-5	TRBJ1-2	CASSYAGSYMNGYTF	TGTGCCAGCAGTTACGCAGGGAGCTACATGAATGGCTACACCTTC
few	TRBD2	TRBV6-4	TRBJ2-2	CASSERGAGASTGELFF	TGTGCCAGCAGTGAACGCGGAGCGGGGGCCTCCACCGGGGAGCTGTTTTTT
NA	NA	TRBV3-1	TRBJ2-5	CASARETQYF	TGTGCCAGCGCTAGGGAGACCCAGTACTTC
NA	NA	TRBV18	TRBJ1-2	CASSPPGSFANYGYTF	TGTGCCAGCTCACCACCGGGCAGCTTCGCTAACTATGGCTACACCTTC
many	TRBD2	TRBV3-1	TRBJ2-2	CASSPPAGGNTGELFF	TGTGCCAGCAGCCCCCCAGCGGGGGGTAACACCGGGGAGCTGTTTTTT
few	NA	TRBV6-2/TRBV6-3	TRBJ2-1	CATASMTYNEQFF	TGTGCCACCGCCTCGATGACCTACAATGAGCAGTTCTTC
NA	NA	TRBV11-2	TRBJ2-3	CASSLDSGTDTQYF	TGTGCCAGCAGCTTGGATTCTGGCACAGATACGCAGTATTTT
few	NA	TRBV5-1	TRBJ2-7	CASSLLPGQGNYEQYF	TGCGCCAGCAGCTTATTACCTGGGCAGGGCAATTACGAGCAGTACTTC
NA	TRBD2	TRBV4-3	TRBJ2-1	CASSHTGGGNEQFF	TGCGCCAGCAGCCACACCGGGGGGGGAAATGAGCAGTTCTTC
NA	NA	TRBV4-1	TRBJ1-5	CASSQIGKGDQPQHF	TGCGCCAGCAGCCAAATAGGAAAGGGCGATCAGCCCCAGCATTTT
few	NA	TRBV7-4	TRBJ2-3	CASSFDRTLLTDTQYF	TGTGCCAGCAGCTTCGACAGGACCCTCCTCACAGATACGCAGTATTTT
few	NA	TRBV29-1	TRBJ1-1	CSVEVQRNTEAFF	TGCAGCGTTGAAGTTCAGAGGAACACTGAAGCTTTCTTT
few	NA	TRBV20-1	TRBJ2-3	CSALSRGATTDTQYF	TGCAGTGCTCTTTCCAGGGGGGCAACAACAGATACGCAGTATTTT
few	NA	TRBV20-1	TRBJ1-4	CSAPDRFGEKLFF	TGCAGTGCCCCCGACAGGTTTGGGGAAAAACTGTTTTTT
NA	TRBD1	TRBV24-1	TRBJ2-5	CATSDSQHGQGQETQYF	TGTGCCACCAGTGATTCACAACACGGACAGGGGCAGGAGACCCAGTACTTC
few	NA	TRBV5-6	TRBJ2-7	CASSLGRGYYEQYF	TGTGCCAGCAGCTTAGGCAGGGGATACTACGAGCAGTACTTC
NA	TRBD2	TRBV6-5	TRBJ2-1	CASTPPGGNGNEQFF	TGTGCCAGCACCCCCCCGGGGGGGAATGGCAATGAGCAGTTCTTC
NA	NA	TRBV2	TRBJ2-3	CASFWGTDTQYF	TGTGCCAGCTTTTGGGGGACAGATACGCAGTATTTT
few	TRBD2	TRBV4-3	TRBJ2-2	CASSQETSGVNTGELFF	TGCGCCAGCAGCCAAGAGACGAGCGGGGTCAACACCGGGGAGCTGTTTTTT
NA	NA	TRBV7-6	TRBJ2-3	CASSVTQEDSASTDTQYF	TGTGCCAGCAGCGTAACCCAAGAGGACAGCGCTAGCACAGATACGCAGTATTTT